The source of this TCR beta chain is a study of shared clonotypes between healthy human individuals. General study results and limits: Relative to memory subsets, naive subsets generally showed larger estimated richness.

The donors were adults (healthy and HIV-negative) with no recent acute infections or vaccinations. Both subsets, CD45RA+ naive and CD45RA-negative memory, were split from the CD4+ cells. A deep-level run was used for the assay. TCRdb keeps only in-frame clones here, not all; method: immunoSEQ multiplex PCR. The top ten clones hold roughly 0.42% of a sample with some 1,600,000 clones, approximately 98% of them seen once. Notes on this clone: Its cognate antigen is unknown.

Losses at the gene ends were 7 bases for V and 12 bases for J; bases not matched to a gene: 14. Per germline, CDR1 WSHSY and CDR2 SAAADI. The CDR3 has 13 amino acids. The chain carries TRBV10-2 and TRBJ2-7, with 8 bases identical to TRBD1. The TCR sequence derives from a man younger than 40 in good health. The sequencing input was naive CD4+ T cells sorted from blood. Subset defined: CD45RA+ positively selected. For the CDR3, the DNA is TGCGCCAGCAAGGGACAGGCCGAACTGCCTGCGTACTTC. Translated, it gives CASKGQAELPAYF.